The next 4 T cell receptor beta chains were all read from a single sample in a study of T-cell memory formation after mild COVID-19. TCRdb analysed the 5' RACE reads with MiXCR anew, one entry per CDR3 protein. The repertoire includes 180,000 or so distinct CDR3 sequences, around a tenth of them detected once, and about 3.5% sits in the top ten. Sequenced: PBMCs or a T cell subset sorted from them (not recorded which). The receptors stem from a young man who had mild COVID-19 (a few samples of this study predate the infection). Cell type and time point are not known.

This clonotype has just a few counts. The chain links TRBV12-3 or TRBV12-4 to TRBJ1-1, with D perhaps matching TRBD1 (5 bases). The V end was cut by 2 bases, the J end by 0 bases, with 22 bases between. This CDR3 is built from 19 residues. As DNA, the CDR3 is TGTGCCAGCAGTTTAAGTCGAGCGTGGCTCACAGGCTTGAACACTGAAGCTTTCTTT. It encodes CASSLSRAWLTGLNTEAFF.

In nucleotides, the CDR3 is TGTGCCAGCAGCTTGGGGGCGGCTAGCGGGGGACAAGAGACCCAGTACTTC. This encodes CASSLGAASGGQETQYF. The gene calls are TRBV5-5 and TRBJ2-5; 10 positions agree with TRBD2. V lost 0 bases to trimming and J lost 2 bases; unmatched junction nucleotides: 7. The CDR3 sequence is 17 residues long. Germline V gene data show CDR1 as SGHKS and CDR2 as YYEKEE (reference sequence).

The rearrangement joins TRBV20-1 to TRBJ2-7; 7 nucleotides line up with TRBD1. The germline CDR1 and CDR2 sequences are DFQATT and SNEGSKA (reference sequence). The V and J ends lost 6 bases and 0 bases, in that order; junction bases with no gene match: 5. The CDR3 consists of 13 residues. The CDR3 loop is CSAQGQSSYEQYF. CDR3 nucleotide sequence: TGCAGTGCCCAGGGACAGAGCTCCTACGAGCAGTACTTC.

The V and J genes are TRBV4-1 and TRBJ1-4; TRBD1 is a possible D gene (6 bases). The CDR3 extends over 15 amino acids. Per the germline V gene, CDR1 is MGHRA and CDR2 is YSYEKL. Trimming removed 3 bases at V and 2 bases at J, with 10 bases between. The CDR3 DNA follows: TGCGCCAGCAGCCAGGGTACAGGGACTAATGAAAAACTGTTTTTT. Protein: CASSQGTGTNEKLFF.